The 25 T cell receptor beta chains presented below share a single source sample, sequenced in a study of OX40 agonist ivuxolimab in advanced cancers. The protocol was immunoSEQ multiplex PCR, while the TCRdb copy is restricted to in-frame clones and leaves out a portion. The sample holds around 65,000 clones, roughly 90% seen once. The source was CD4+ or CD8+ T cells sorted from blood, collected in a trial of the OX40 agonist ivuxolimab. Every receptor here comes from an adult with an advanced solid tumor such as melanoma, head and neck, liver or kidney cancer.

The chain joins TRBV5-8 to TRBJ1-5, with 7 bases that match TRBD1. This CDR3 comprises 17 residues. J was trimmed by 5 bases and V by 0 bases; bases with no gene match: 11. CDR1 is SGHTS, CDR2 YDEGEE, per germline. This chain's CDR3 is CASSLVSRGGADQPQHF. The DNA of the CDR3 is TGTGCCAGCAGCTTGGTTTCGAGAGGGGGCGCGGATCAGCCCCAGCATTTT. The whole variable domain, filled in from reference TRBV5-8 and TRBJ1-5, reads EAGVTQSPTHLIKTRGQQATLRCSPISGHTSVYWYQQALGLGLQFLLWYDEGEERNRGNFPPRFSGRQFPNYSSELNVNALELEDSALYLCASSLVSRGGADQPQHFGDGTRLSIL.

This clone was seen once. The chain employs TRBV6-5 and TRBJ2-7, with TRBD2 matching over 14 bases. CDR3 length: 16 residues. V was clipped by 0 bases and J by 7 bases; unmatched bases: 5. Germline-derived CDR1 and CDR2 are MNHEY and SVGAGI. CDR3 residues: CASSYSGLAGVSEQYF. The CDR3 DNA reads TGTGCCAGCAGTTACTCGGGACTAGCGGGAGTATCAGAGCAGTACTTC.

V is TRBV18 and J is TRBJ1-2; 10 nucleotides align to TRBD1. This CDR3 contains 14 residues. Germline CDR1 and CDR2: KGHSH and LQKENI. After removal of 6 bases from V and 4 bases from J, the junction contained 5 bases not matched to a gene. The DNA of the CDR3 is TGTGCCAGCTCGAGGGACAGGGGAACCTATGGCTACACCTTC. This sequence encodes CASSRDRGTYGYTF.

J is TRBJ2-7 and V is TRBV7-2, with D perhaps TRBD2 (6 bases). Germline V gene data show CDR1 as SGHTA and CDR2 as FQGNSA. With 4 bases removed from V and 3 bases from J, the gap between germline ends came to 16 bases. The CDR3 sequence is 15 residues long. The CDR3 is CASSSGIGSGYEQYF. CDR3 sequence (DNA): TGTGCCAGCAGCTCAGGGATCGGGAGCGGCTACGAGCAGTACTTC.

J is TRBJ1-5 and V is TRBV18; TRBD1 is a possible D gene (5 bases). Germline lookup yields CDR1 KGHSH and CDR2 LQKENI. The CDR3 has 15 amino acids. V was clipped by 0 bases and J by 6 bases, with 12 bases between them. CDR3 region: CASSPPPGQGQPQHF. CDR3 nucleotide sequence: TGTGCCAGCTCACCACCGCCTGGGCAGGGTCAGCCCCAGCATTTT.

The gene calls are TRBV7-6 and TRBJ2-7; no definite D call. V dropped 6 bases and J dropped 4 bases, with 13 bases sitting between them. Germline-derived CDR1 and CDR2 are SGHVS and FNYEAQ. This CDR3 region has 13 residues. The CDR3 DNA reads TGTGCCAGCAGTTATGCACCGGGTTACGAGCAGTACTTC. Protein: CASSYAPGYEQYF.

The genes are TRBV4-3 and TRBJ2-2; TRBD2 aligns across 11 bases. CDR3 length equals 17 residues. V trimming: 4 bases; J trimming: 2 bases; junction bases outside the gene matches: 6. Looked up from germline, CDR1 is LGHNA and CDR2 is YSLEER. Written as DNA, the CDR3 is TGCGCCAGCAGCCTCGGGACTAGCGGTGCAAACACCGGGGAGCTGTTTTTT. Its protein is CASSLGTSGANTGELFF.

The chain joins TRBV6-5 to TRBJ2-2; a weak D match, TRBD1 (6 bases). The CDR3 is made up of 14 amino acids. Germline CDR1 is MNHEY and CDR2 is SVGAGI. V was shortened by 6 bases and J by 6 bases, with 14 bases between the two germline ends. The chain's CDR3 is CASSLNRAPGELFF. CDR3 nucleotides: TGTGCCAGCAGCCTAAACAGGGCTCCCGGGGAGCTGTTTTTT.

The J gene is TRBJ2-7, the V gene TRBV5-5; maybe TRBD2 (5 bases). The CDR3 is 12 amino acids. Germline CDR1 SGHKS, CDR2 YYEKEE (reference sequence). The ends were cut back, 4 bases at V and 13 bases at J, with 18 bases in the middle. This CDR3 is CASSPGPSGFYF. The CDR3 DNA follows: TGTGCCAGCAGCCCGGGCCCCTCGGGGTTTTACTTC.

The chain combines TRBV10-3 with TRBJ1-1, with D maybe TRBD1 (5 bases). The CDR3 length is 12 residues. Germline assignment: CDR1 ENHRY and CDR2 SYGVKD. Trimming removed 11 bases at V and 3 bases at J, with 13 bases between. The CDR3 is CASATGDTEAFF. As DNA, the CDR3 is TGTGCCTCCGCCACGGGGGACACTGAAGCTTTCTTT.

The chain carries TRBV25-1 and TRBJ2-7, with 8 nucleotides matching TRBD1. The ends lost 3 bases at V and 5 bases at J; junction bases unmatched: 3. This CDR3 comprises 13 residues. Germline V lookup: CDR1 MGHDK, CDR2 SYGVNS. Written as DNA, the CDR3 is TGTGCCAGCAGTGACGGACAGGGAGACGAGCAGTACTTC. Protein product: CASSDGQGDEQYF.

The CDR3: CASRSQGYTQYF. The CDR3 DNA is TGTGCCAGCAGATCACAGGGATATACGCAGTATTTT. The chain uses TRBV11-2 and TRBJ2-3; D might be TRBD1 (6 bases). CDR1 SGHAT and CDR2 FQNNGV come from the germline V gene. The CDR3 loop spans 12 amino acids. Trimming left V 6 bases short and J 7 bases short, with 11 bases between. Complete variable domain (other parts from reference TRBV11-2 and TRBJ2-3): EAGVAQSPRYKIIEKRQSVAFWCNPISGHATLYWYQQILGQGPKLLIQFQNNGVVDDSQLPKDRFSAERLKGVDSTLKIQPAKLEDSAVYLCASRSQGYTQYFGPGTRLTVL.

The chain carries TRBV5-1 and TRBJ2-7; D perhaps matches TRBD1 (6 bases). The CDR3 consists of 15 residues. Trimming took 0 bases from V and 1 from J, leaving 11 bases between them. Germline V gene sequence: CDR1 SGHRS, CDR2 YFSETQ. CDR3 sequence reads: CASSLAGDTSYEQYF. The CDR3 DNA sequence: TGCGCCAGCAGCTTGGCCGGGGACACATCCTACGAGCAGTACTTC.

V usage is TRBV7-2 and J usage is TRBJ2-7; 11 positions agree with TRBD1. J lost 3 bases, V lost 2 bases, and 3 bases had no gene match. The CDR3 extends over 15 amino acids. Germline CDR1 reads SGHTA; CDR2 reads FQGNSA. This chain's CDR3 is CASSLQGTGGYEQYF. In DNA form, the CDR3 reads TGTGCCAGCAGCTTACAAGGGACAGGGGGCTACGAGCAGTACTTC.

The gene calls are TRBV5-1 and TRBJ2-7, with D perhaps matching TRBD2 (6 bases). V lost 3 bases, J lost 1 base, and 14 bases lay in between. This CDR3 has 15 residues. CDR1 and CDR2 from the germline V gene are SGHRS and YFSETQ. CDR3 coding DNA: TGCGCCAGCAGCTCTCAGGGAGGACGGTCCTACGAGCAGTACTTC. Protein: CASSSQGGRSYEQYF.

J is TRBJ2-3 and V is TRBV6-5; D remains unclear. The CDR3 consists of 12 residues. V shed 0 bases and J shed 6 bases, with 4 bases lying between them. The germline CDR1 and CDR2 sequences are MNHEY and SVGAGI. CDR3 residues: CASSYSSDTQYF. As DNA, the CDR3 is TGTGCCAGCAGTTACTCGAGTGATACGCAGTATTTT.

The chain recombines TRBV2 with TRBJ1-2, with a tentative D call TRBD1 (5 bases). V was shortened by 6 bases and J by 0 bases, with 11 bases between the two germline ends. This CDR3 has 14 amino acids. Per the germline V gene, CDR1 is SNHLY and CDR2 is FYNNEI. This CDR3 reads CASRVGGANYGYTF. The CDR3 region has the DNA TGTGCCAGCAGAGTGGGGGGAGCTAACTATGGCTACACCTTC.

The chain joins TRBV9 to TRBJ1-1; 11 bases are shared with TRBD1. Germline CDR1 SGDLS, CDR2 YYNGEE. Trimming took 0 bases from V and 7 from J; bases not matched to a gene: 2. The CDR3 length is 14 residues. The CDR3, as DNA: TGTGCCAGCAGCGTAGGGACAGGGGGCCTTGAAGCTTTCTTT. Amino acid sequence: CASSVGTGGLEAFF.

This clone was observed a single time. CDR3 DNA: TGTGCCAGCAGCATGGGGGCCCGGCAGCAGTACTTC. As protein: CASSMGARQQYF. This chain joins TRBV7-9 and TRBJ2-7; perhaps TRBD1 as D (6 bases). Per the germline V gene, CDR1 is SEHNR and CDR2 is FQNEAQ (reference sequence). This CDR3 comprises 12 residues. Between the trimmed V and J ends, which lost 5 bases and 8 bases, there was a span of 13 bases.

V is TRBV28 and J is TRBJ2-5; 9 bases map to TRBD1. The CDR3 has 15 amino acids. CDR1 MDHEN and CDR2 SYDVKM come from the germline V gene. V was pared by 1 base and J by 1 base, with 1 base of the junction left unmatched. The CDR3 DNA follows: TGTGCCAGCAGTTTATTGGGACAGGGCCAAGAGACCCAGTACTTC. It specifies CASSLLGQGQETQYF.

This clone turned up a few times. The V and J genes are TRBV9 and TRBJ2-5; D assignment may be TRBD1 or TRBD2 (5 bases each). Germline CDR1 reads SGDLS; CDR2 reads YYNGEE. Trimming pared 5 bases from V and 5 bases from J, leaving 22 bases between. There are 16 residues in the CDR3. Written as DNA, the CDR3 is TGTGCCAGCAGACAAGGATGGGGCTGGAGGAATGAGACCCAGTACTTC. This codes for CASRQGWGWRNETQYF. The full variable domain, in which reference TRBV9 and TRBJ2-5 provide the parts outside the CDR3, is DSGVTQTPKHLITATGQRVTLRCSPRSGDLSVYWYQQSLDQGLQFLIQYYNGEERAKGNILERFSAQQFPDLHSELNLSSLELGDSALYFCASRQGWGWRNETQYFGPGTRLLVL.

This clone was picked up one time. V usage is TRBV5-6 and J usage is TRBJ2-7; 7 bases are a match to TRBD1. V dropped 4 bases and J dropped 5; count of bases not matched to a gene: 3. Germline values: CDR1 SGHDT, CDR2 YYEEEE. The CDR3 consists of 12 residues. DNA of the CDR3: TGTGCCAGCAGCCCGGACAGGCACGAGCAGTACTTC. It yields the protein CASSPDRHEQYF.

This chain joins TRBV4-3 and TRBJ1-3; unclear D gene. Germline assignment: CDR1 LGHNA and CDR2 YSLEER. Trimming stripped 4 bases from V and 1 base from J, with 11 bases between. This CDR3 has 15 amino acids. The CDR3 loop is CASSPATGSGNTIYF. CDR3 coding DNA: TGCGCCAGCAGCCCAGCCACGGGGTCTGGAAACACCATATATTTT.

Concerning this clone: Germline and junction disagree at one end, which may indicate a read error. The V gene is TRBV7-7, the J gene TRBJ2-5; 9 bases map to TRBD1. The germline CDR1 and CDR2 sequences are SSHAT and FNYEAQ (reference sequence). This CDR3 contains 15 residues. CDR3 sequence reads: CASSLGGQGTETQYF. CDR3 DNA: TGTGCTAGCAGCTTAGGGGGACAGGGCACAGAGACCCAGTACTTC.

V is TRBV28 and J is TRBJ1-5; D unresolved. Germline V CDR1 and CDR2: MDHEN, SYDVKM. Trimming stripped 2 bases from V and 2 bases from J, with 16 bases between. The CDR3 loop spans 17 amino acids. The CDR3 DNA reads TGTGCCAGCAGTTTAACCCACTTCAGAGTAGGCAATCAGCCCCAGCATTTT. Translating it yields CASSLTHFRVGNQPQHF.